The 2 T cell receptor beta chains below come from one sample, sequenced in a study of T cell responses to AZD1222 COVID-19 vaccine. Using immunoSEQ multiplex PCR, the repertoire was profiled, and TCRdb retains in-frame clones only, with some absent. The table lists just over 150,000 clones, 80% to 90% of them singletons. Sample: peripheral blood, taken after recovery from COVID-19. Every receptor here comes from an adult who had recovered from COVID-19.

This clone was seen more than once but under ten times. The genes are TRBV7-2 and TRBJ1-3, with 8 bases fitting TRBD1. J lost 5 bases, V lost 2 bases, and 2 bases had no gene match. Germline values: CDR1 SGHTA, CDR2 FQGNSA. The length of the CDR3 is 14 residues. Written as DNA, the CDR3 is TGTGCCAGCAGCTTACGGACAGGGAGAAACACCATATATTTT. This codes for CASSLRTGRNTIYF. Combining the CDR3 with reference TRBV7-2 and TRBJ1-3 gives the whole variable domain GAGVSQSPSNKVTEKGKDVELRCDPISGHTALYWYRQSLGQGLEFLIYFQGNSAPDKSGLPSDRFSAERTGGSVSTLTIQRTQQEDSAVYLCASSLRTGRNTIYFGEGSWLTVV.

The chain carries TRBV5-5 and TRBJ2-5, with D possibly TRBD1 on 6 matching bases. Germline loops: CDR1 SGHKS, CDR2 YYEKEE (reference sequence). The ends were cut back, 2 bases at V and 1 base at J, with 9 bases in the middle. This CDR3 comprises 14 residues. In DNA, the CDR3 is TGTGCCAGCAGCTTTCAGGGGTCCCAAGAGACCCAGTACTTC. This encodes CASSFQGSQETQYF. Full variable domain (remainder filled in from reference TRBV5-5 and TRBJ2-5): DAGVTQSPTHLIKTRGQQVTLRCSPISGHKSVSWYQQVLGQGPQFIFQYYEKEERGRGNFPDRFSARQFPNYSSELNVNALLLGDSALYLCASSFQGSQETQYFGPGTRLLVL.